The rows below give T cell receptor beta chains drawn from one sample of a study of cytomegalovirus exposure and HLA in healthy donors. Clones were sequenced by immunoSEQ multiplex PCR, and TCRdb holds only the in-frame ones, with some missing. The sample shows fewer than 150,000 clones, roughly 74% of them seen only once. The sample comprised PBMCs. The receptors here all came from a woman aged 40 to 50 in good health and CMV-seropositive. The CDR3 runs from the conserved cysteine through the conserved F or W. The order of the fields is J gene, V gene, D gene, CDR3 length, clone size, CDR3 protein, CDR3 DNA. The D gene is left open where the match is weak. Expanded clones get a size class; other rows say once, few or many, or leave the size out.

J: TRBJ2-7; V: TRBV29-1; D: TRBD1; length: 15; size: -; CDR3: CSVEDVTGVSYEQYF; DNA: TGCAGCGTTGAGGATGTCACAGGGGTCTCCTACGAGCAGTACTTC
J: TRBJ2-5; V: TRBV28; D: TRBD1; length: 13; size: -; CDR3: CASSLTGRETQYF; DNA: TGTGCCAGCAGTTTGACAGGGCGAGAGACCCAGTACTTC
J: TRBJ1-2; V: TRBV13; D: -; length: 16; size: -; CDR3: CASRNKFGGGGYGYTF; DNA: TGTGCCAGCAGAAATAAGTTTGGGGGCGGAGGATATGGCTACACCTTC
J: TRBJ2-7; V: TRBV19; D: TRBD1; length: 14; size: few; CDR3: CASSIGTGVYEQYF; DNA: TGTGCCAGTAGTATAGGGACAGGGGTTTACGAGCAGTACTTC
J: TRBJ1-4; V: TRBV7-9; D: TRBD1; length: 16; size: -; CDR3: CASSFRDRGRGEKLFF; DNA: TGTGCCAGCAGCTTTCGGGACAGGGGGCGAGGTGAAAAACTGTTTTTT
J: TRBJ2-7; V: TRBV27; D: -; length: 15; size: -; CDR3: CASSLKVGGGREQYF; DNA: TGTGCCAGCAGTTTAAAGGTCGGGGGTGGGCGCGAGCAGTACTTC
J: TRBJ2-3; V: TRBV27; D: -; length: 13; size: -; CDR3: CASSAYTTDTQYF; DNA: TGTGCCAGCAGTGCTTACACCACAGATACGCAGTATTTT
J: TRBJ2-2; V: TRBV11-2; D: TRBD2; length: 18; size: -; CDR3: CASSLDRLAGGRTGELFF; DNA: TGTGCCAGCAGCTTAGATCGACTAGCGGGAGGAAGGACCGGGGAGCTGTTTTTT
J: TRBJ1-4; V: TRBV4-1; D: -; length: 14; size: -; CDR3: CASSQGRGNEKLFF; DNA: TGCGCCAGCAGCCAAGGGCGGGGAAATGAAAAACTGTTTTTT
J: TRBJ2-3; V: TRBV6-1; D: TRBD1; length: 14; size: -; CDR3: CATRSTGGTDTQYF; DNA: TGTGCCACCAGAAGTACAGGGGGGACAGATACGCAGTATTTT
J: TRBJ2-7; V: TRBV19; D: TRBD2; length: 17; size: -; CDR3: CASSIWGSGEDTNEQYF; DNA: TGTGCCAGTAGTATTTGGGGGAGCGGGGAAGACACAAACGAGCAGTACTTC
J: TRBJ1-2; V: TRBV6-1; D: -; length: 12; size: -; CDR3: CASRITAYGYTF; DNA: TGTGCCAGCAGAATCACAGCTTATGGCTACACCTTC
J: TRBJ2-2; V: TRBV7-8; D: -; length: 13; size: -; CDR3: CASSLSGPGELFF; DNA: TGTGCCAGCAGCTTAAGCGGTCCCGGGGAGCTGTTTTTT
J: TRBJ1-4; V: TRBV25-1; D: -; length: 14; size: -; CDR3: CASSDLGGNEKLFF; DNA: TGTGCCAGCAGTGACCTCGGAGGAAATGAAAAACTGTTTTTT
J: TRBJ1-3; V: TRBV18; D: TRBD1; length: 18; size: few; CDR3: CASSPTGQGLPVADTIYF; DNA: TGTGCCAGCTCACCAACAGGACAGGGTCTACCTGTGGCTGACACCATATATTTT
J: TRBJ1-1; V: TRBV6-5; D: -; length: 13; size: -; CDR3: CASSYGGAWEAFF; DNA: TGTGCCAGCAGTTACGGCGGGGCCTGGGAAGCTTTCTTT
J: TRBJ2-1; V: TRBV29-1; D: -; length: 11; size: few; CDR3: CSVAQGNEQFF; DNA: TGCAGCGTTGCACAGGGCAATGAGCAGTTCTTC
J: TRBJ1-2; V: TRBV19; D: TRBD1; length: 17; size: once; CDR3: CASSLPPGQGGLDGYTF; DNA: TGTGCCAGTAGTCTCCCTCCGGGACAGGGGGGATTAGACGGCTACACCTTC
J: TRBJ2-5; V: TRBV27; D: -; length: 15; size: -; CDR3: CASSLKAGRGETQYF; DNA: TGTGCCAGCAGTTTAAAAGCAGGCCGGGGGGAGACCCAGTACTTC
J: TRBJ1-6; V: TRBV4-1; D: TRBD1; length: 15; size: -; CDR3: CASSDRGGRNSPLHF; DNA: TGCGCCAGCAGCGACCGAGGGGGCCGTAATTCACCCCTCCACTTT
J: TRBJ1-3; V: TRBV19; D: TRBD1; length: 14; size: -; CDR3: CASRDRAPGNTIYF; DNA: TGTGCCAGCAGAGACAGGGCTCCCGGAAACACCATATATTTT
J: TRBJ2-1; V: TRBV19; D: -; length: 15; size: -; CDR3: CASSLRGAPDNEQFF; DNA: TGTGCCAGTAGCCTCCGCGGGGCACCTGACAATGAGCAGTTCTTC
J: TRBJ1-2; V: TRBV30; D: TRBD1; length: 12; size: -; CDR3: CAWSTTGVGYTF; DNA: TGTGCCTGGAGTACCACAGGGGTTGGCTACACCTTC
J: TRBJ1-1; V: TRBV29-1; D: -; length: 10; size: -; CDR3: CSGTQGEAFF; DNA: TGCAGCGGTACACAGGGTGAAGCTTTCTTT
J: TRBJ2-4; V: TRBV6-1; D: -; length: 15; size: few; CDR3: CASSDTTGAKNIQYF; DNA: TGTGCCAGCAGTGATACGACAGGAGCCAAAAACATTCAGTACTTC
J: TRBJ1-6; V: TRBV9; D: -; length: 15; size: -; CDR3: CASSPTAGYNSPLHF; DNA: TGTGCCAGCTCCCCGACGGCAGGGTATAATTCACCCCTCCACTTT
J: TRBJ2-1; V: TRBV6-4; D: TRBD2; length: 15; size: few; CDR3: CASSPLAGELNEQFF; DNA: TGTGCCAGCAGTCCACTAGCGGGAGAGCTCAATGAGCAGTTCTTC
J: TRBJ2-3; V: TRBV29-1; D: -; length: 13; size: -; CDR3: CSPTAMGTDTQYF; DNA: TGCAGCCCGACAGCAATGGGGACAGATACGCAGTATTTT
J: TRBJ2-7; V: TRBV6-5; D: -; length: 13; size: -; CDR3: CASSVLATYEQYF; DNA: TGTGCCAGCAGTGTTCTAGCCACCTACGAGCAGTACTTC
J: TRBJ2-5; V: TRBV4-1; D: TRBD1; length: 14; size: -; CDR3: CASSLQGARETQYF; DNA: TGCGCCAGCAGCCTACAGGGGGCAAGGGAGACCCAGTACTTC
J: TRBJ1-1; V: TRBV11-3; D: -; length: 14; size: once; CDR3: CASSPGLSATEAFF; DNA: TGTGCCAGCAGCCCGGGACTTTCGGCGACTGAAGCTTTCTTT
J: TRBJ2-2; V: TRBV7-9; D: -; length: 16; size: -; CDR3: CASSKQLVQNTGELFF; DNA: TGTGCCAGCAGCAAACAATTGGTCCAGAACACCGGGGAGCTGTTTTTT
J: TRBJ2-7; V: TRBV29-1; D: TRBD1; length: 13; size: -; CDR3: CSVGTGLFYEQYF; DNA: TGCAGCGTTGGGACAGGGCTTTTCTACGAGCAGTACTTC
J: TRBJ2-2; V: TRBV7-6; D: TRBD1; length: 15; size: -; CDR3: CASSLGRGRTGELFF; DNA: TGTGCCAGCAGCTTAGGCAGGGGGCGGACCGGGGAGCTGTTTTTT
J: TRBJ2-7; V: TRBV28; D: TRBD2; length: 15; size: -; CDR3: CASSPVAGAGYEQYF; DNA: TGTGCCAGCAGTCCAGTAGCGGGGGCTGGCTACGAGCAGTACTTC
J: TRBJ1-1; V: TRBV6-5; D: -; length: 12; size: -; CDR3: CASTGRKAEAFF; DNA: TGTGCCAGCACGGGAAGAAAGGCTGAAGCTTTCTTT
J: TRBJ2-5; V: TRBV7-2; D: TRBD2; length: 15; size: -; CDR3: CASSLVASGTETQYF; DNA: TGTGCCAGCAGCTTAGTGGCTAGCGGGACAGAGACCCAGTACTTC
J: TRBJ2-2; V: TRBV7-9; D: TRBD1; length: 15; size: -; CDR3: CASRPNRGHTGELFF; DNA: TGTGCCAGCAGGCCTAACAGGGGGCACACCGGGGAGCTGTTTTTT
J: TRBJ2-3; V: TRBV6-1; D: -; length: 13; size: -; CDR3: CASSPDRSGTQYF; DNA: TGTGCCAGCAGTCCTGACCGGTCGGGTACGCAGTATTTT
J: TRBJ2-3; V: TRBV7-2; D: TRBD1; length: 14; size: -; CDR3: CASSSGTGVEKQYF; DNA: TGTGCCAGCAGCTCGGGGACAGGGGTTGAGAAGCAGTATTTT
J: TRBJ2-5; V: TRBV5-1; D: -; length: 13; size: -; CDR3: CASSTSEEETQYF; DNA: TGCGCCAGCAGCACCAGCGAGGAAGAGACCCAGTACTTC
J: TRBJ1-2; V: TRBV5-1; D: -; length: 13; size: -; CDR3: CASSLVSSYGYTF; DNA: TGCGCCAGCAGCTTGGTATCTTCCTATGGCTACACCTTC
J: TRBJ2-2; V: TRBV15; D: TRBD2; length: 13; size: -; CDR3: CATSSGEGGELFF; DNA: TGTGCCACCAGCAGCGGGGAGGGCGGGGAGCTGTTTTTT
J: TRBJ2-1; V: TRBV7-2; D: -; length: 15; size: -; CDR3: CASSLDVGGYNEQFF; DNA: TGTGCCAGCAGCTTAGACGTCGGGGGCTACAATGAGCAGTTCTTC
J: TRBJ2-7; V: TRBV5-1; D: TRBD1; length: 17; size: -; CDR3: CASSLGQGQRDFYEQYF; DNA: TGCGCCAGCAGCTTAGGACAGGGGCAGCGGGACTTCTACGAGCAGTACTTC
J: TRBJ2-7; V: TRBV30; D: TRBD2; length: 16; size: -; CDR3: CAWSVPGLAGAYEQYF; DNA: TGTGCCTGGAGTGTACCCGGACTAGCGGGAGCCTACGAGCAGTACTTC
J: TRBJ1-1; V: TRBV7-9; D: -; length: 14; size: -; CDR3: CASSLFDGVTEAFF; DNA: TGTGCCAGCAGCTTGTTTGACGGGGTCACTGAAGCTTTCTTT
J: TRBJ2-7; V: TRBV7-2; D: TRBD2; length: 14; size: -; CDR3: CASSFYREAYEQYF; DNA: TGTGCCAGCAGCTTTTATCGGGAGGCCTACGAGCAGTACTTC
J: TRBJ1-1; V: TRBV19; D: -; length: 14; size: once; CDR3: CASRGDSGTAEAFF; DNA: TGTGCCAGTAGGGGGGACTCAGGGACCGCTGAAGCTTTCTTT
J: TRBJ1-5; V: TRBV28; D: TRBD1; length: 14; size: -; CDR3: CASSTTGETQPQHF; DNA: TGTGCCAGCAGTACCACAGGGGAGACTCAGCCCCAGCATTTT
J: TRBJ1-4; V: TRBV6-6; D: -; length: 13; size: -; CDR3: CASLKGGDEKLFF; DNA: TGTGCCAGTCTTAAAGGGGGGGATGAAAAACTGTTTTTT
J: TRBJ1-1; V: TRBV11-2; D: -; length: 13; size: -; CDR3: CASSTTGGTEAFF; DNA: TGTGCCAGCAGTACGACAGGAGGCACTGAAGCTTTCTTT
J: TRBJ2-2; V: TRBV19; D: -; length: 14; size: -; CDR3: CASSIATRTGELFF; DNA: TGTGCCAGTAGTATAGCGACGAGGACCGGGGAGCTGTTTTTT
J: TRBJ2-1; V: TRBV6-4; D: TRBD2; length: 15; size: -; CDR3: CASSLTGTSGNEQFF; DNA: TGTGCCAGCAGCCTAACCGGGACTAGCGGCAATGAGCAGTTCTTC
J: TRBJ2-1; V: TRBV7-8; D: -; length: 12; size: -; CDR3: CASSWGDDEQFF; DNA: TGTGCCAGCAGCTGGGGCGATGATGAGCAGTTCTTC
J: TRBJ1-1; V: TRBV6-5; D: -; length: 13; size: -; CDR3: CASSRVWNTEAFF; DNA: TGTGCCAGCAGCAGGGTATGGAACACTGAAGCTTTCTTT
J: TRBJ1-1; V: TRBV18; D: -; length: 14; size: once; CDR3: CASSGLQGYTEAFF; DNA: TGTGCCAGCTCAGGGCTTCAGGGTTACACTGAAGCTTTCTTT
J: TRBJ2-1; V: TRBV29-1; D: TRBD2; length: 13; size: -; CDR3: CSVAWAGGNEQFF; DNA: TGCAGCGTTGCGTGGGCGGGGGGCAATGAGCAGTTCTTC